What follows is one TCR beta chain and its context. Its antigen has not been determined. No base quality information exists; no much larger clone differs at one position. In Seattle, one collaborating source enrolled patients while the infection was active and tracked those patients longitudinally over the course of disease. Whole blood was collected in K2EDTA tubes by collaborating institutions according to the institutions' own protocols. For TCRbeta analysis, collaborators shipped samples in one of three forms: frozen whole blood, isolated PBMCs, or DNA extracted from either of those sample types. CDR1 is given as MNHEY and CDR2 as SVGAGI, both from the germline V gene. V is cut back by 5 bases and J by 8 bases, with 8 bases in the junction unmatched. The CDR3, cysteine through phenylalanine, is 13 amino acids long. Just the 39-base CDR3 DNA is kept, in frame starting at base 1. These data originate in a study of blood T cell repertoires in COVID-19 (dated by TCRdb to 2020 to 2021). Looking at the study overall: Collaborator samples came from the United States, Italy and Spain and covered acute and convalescent phases of COVID-19. The material from the prospective study consisted of cDNA or gDNA derived from T cells, B-cell-depleted T cells, or PBMCs. Samples came from the ongoing ImmuneRACE study (first 160 participants) plus 1,254 subjects from 6 global collaborators. The dataset comprised deeply sampled blood TCRbeta repertoires from subjects exposed to, actively infected with, or recovered from COVID-19. Where available, HLA class I and class II types were taken from metadata supplied by the sample provider and were not determined by assay-based typing. Sample metadata almost always included a de-identified subject ID, COVID-19 status, age in years and sex. The repertoires were released in a freely available public database intended as a resource for research on the immune response to SARS-CoV-2. Broader findings and caveats from the paper: How much clinical and demographic metadata was included differed by source and by participant, and the metadata was provided uncurated.

The immunoSEQ Assay, a bias-controlled multiplex PCR, was used to amplify TCRbeta CDR3 regions from genomic DNA. As for how the authors treated the data: Nucleated cell counts per sample were estimated from amplification of reference gene primers within the assay. To quantify the absolute abundance of each unique TCRbeta CDR3 rearrangement, sequence reads were collapsed and filtered. Productive Simpson clonality was computed per sample as the square root of Simpson's diversity index over productive rearrangements. Not all clones reach the TCRdb copy of this immuneACCESS table, which keeps in-frame sequences only. Checked studies attribute under half of the gap to unresolved V genes and leave the rest unexplained. V and J calls and clone size follow that table, whereas D and trimming were derived from the DNA. This sample has fewer than 500,000 clones in its table, and 80% to 90% of those were observed once. Together, the top ten hold less than 0.95% of the sample.

In this chain, TRBV6-5 is recombined with TRBJ1-2; 7 bases in between match TRBD1. The sequencing input was peripheral blood. This sequence originates from a man between 18 and 35 years old with COVID-19, enrolled during active disease. Here is the DNA: TGTGCCAGCAGTCCTGACAGGGTTTCGGGCTACACCTTC. Translated, it gives CASSPDRVSGYTF.